This T cell receptor (beta chain) appears in the sequencing data of a study of blood T cell repertoires in COVID-19. Study in general: The samples span acute and convalescent COVID-19 from the United States, Italy and Spain.

Method: immunoSEQ multiplex PCR; TCRdb's copy keeps in-frame clones and lacks some. This sample has about 180,000 clones, with 70% to 90% found just once. Trimming stripped 4 bases from V and 4 bases from J, with 7 bases between. The germline V gene encodes CDR1 SGHDN and CDR2 FVKESK. The CDR3 is 12 residues long. This clone appeared once. The chain joins TRBV14 to TRBJ1-2; no firm D call. The sample comprised peripheral blood. The TCR comes from a woman younger than 45 with acute or convalescent COVID-19. The CDR3 DNA is TGTGCCAGCAGCCCTCACTTCTATGGCTACACCTTC. Translation: CASSPHFYGYTF.